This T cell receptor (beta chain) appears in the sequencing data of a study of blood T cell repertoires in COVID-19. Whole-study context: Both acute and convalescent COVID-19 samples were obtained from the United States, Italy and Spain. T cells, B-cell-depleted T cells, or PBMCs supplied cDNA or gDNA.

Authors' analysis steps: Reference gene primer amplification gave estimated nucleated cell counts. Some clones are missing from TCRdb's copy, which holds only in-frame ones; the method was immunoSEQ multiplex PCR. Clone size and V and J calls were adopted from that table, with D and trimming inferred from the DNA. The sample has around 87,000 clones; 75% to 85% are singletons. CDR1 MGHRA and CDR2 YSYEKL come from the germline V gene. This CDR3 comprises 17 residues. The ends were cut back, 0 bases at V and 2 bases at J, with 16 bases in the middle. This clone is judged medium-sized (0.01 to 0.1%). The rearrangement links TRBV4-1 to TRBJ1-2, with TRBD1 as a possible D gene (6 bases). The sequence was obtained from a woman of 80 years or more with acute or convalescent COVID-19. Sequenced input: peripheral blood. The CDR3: CASSQDRGGATNYGYTF. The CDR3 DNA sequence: TGCGCCAGCAGCCAAGATCGGGGGGGCGCAACGAACTATGGCTACACCTTC.